These 29 T cell receptor beta chains were all obtained from the same sample, sequenced in a study of T cell responses to AZD1222 COVID-19 vaccine. Measured with immunoSEQ multiplex PCR; TCRdb has only the in-frame clones, and not every one. The sample holds more than 110,000 clones, around 90% seen once. This specimen was peripheral blood, taken on day 0 of AZD1222 vaccination. The receptors were gathered from an adult in good health.

The genes are TRBV7-2 and TRBJ1-4, with TRBD1 as a possible D gene (6 bases). The CDR3 runs 14 residues. V shed 5 bases and J shed 4 bases, with 11 bases lying between them. Per the germline V gene, CDR1 is SGHTA and CDR2 is FQGNSA. The CDR3 region is CASSPDSFNEKLFF. As DNA, the CDR3 is TGTGCCAGCAGCCCGGACAGTTTTAATGAAAAACTGTTTTTT.

The chain carries TRBV29-1 and TRBJ2-3, with 12 positions matching TRBD1. Trimming cost V 4 bases and J 6 bases; bases outside gene matches: 11. This CDR3 has 16 residues. Looked up from germline, CDR1 is SQVTM and CDR2 is ANQGSEA. In nucleotides, the CDR3 is TGCAGCGTTGTTTGGGGACAGGGGGCAACTGAGGATACGCAGTATTTT. Protein sequence: CSVVWGQGATEDTQYF.

The chain links TRBV5-1 to TRBJ2-4; D is perhaps TRBD1 or TRBD2 (5 bases each). V was trimmed by 6 bases and J by 0 bases, leaving 19 bases between them. Germline CDR1 SGHRS, CDR2 YFSETQ. The CDR3 spans 17 residues. The CDR3 reads CASNLGVHRQAKNIQYF. CDR3 nucleotide sequence: TGCGCCAGCAACCTGGGGGTCCACCGCCAAGCCAAAAACATTCAGTACTTC.

The chain uses TRBV6-5 and TRBJ1-5; TRBD1 might be the D (6 bases). The V gene lost 6 bases and the J gene lost 3 bases, with 6 bases spanning the gap. CDR1 is MNHEY, CDR2 SVGAGI, per germline. This CDR3 has 12 residues. The CDR3 sequence is CASRGANQPQHF. The CDR3 DNA is TGTGCCAGCAGGGGGGCCAATCAGCCCCAGCATTTT.

The chain uses TRBV7-8 and TRBJ2-2; D remains ambiguous. Germline V lookup: CDR1 SGHVS, CDR2 FQNEAQ. The CDR3 has 15 residues. V lost 7 bases and J lost 3, with 15 bases in between. The CDR3 sequence is CASTPKVSYTGELFF. The CDR3 coding sequence is TGTGCCAGCACCCCCAAGGTCAGCTACACCGGGGAGCTGTTTTTT.

This clone was picked up one time. The genes are TRBV28 and TRBJ1-3, with TRBD1 as a possible D gene (5 bases). CDR1 and CDR2 (germline): MDHEN, SYDVKM. The germline V and J ends were trimmed by 8 bases and 4 bases, with 12 bases remaining between them. The CDR3 sequence is 13 residues long. Here the CDR3 reads CASLGAPGNTIYF. DNA for the CDR3: TGTGCCAGCCTCGGGGCACCGGGAAACACCATATATTTT.

This rearrangement joins TRBV24-1 to TRBJ2-5; 11 nucleotides agree with TRBD2. Germline loops: CDR1 KGHDR, CDR2 SFDVKD. Trimming removed 3 bases from V and 5 bases from J; junction bases left unmatched: 7. This CDR3 region has 16 residues. For the CDR3, the DNA is TGTGCCACCAGTGATATACTAGCGGGAGCTGACGAGACCCAGTACTTC. It yields the protein CATSDILAGADETQYF.

The J gene is TRBJ1-6, the V gene TRBV28, with TRBD1 identical over 8 bases. Per the germline V gene, CDR1 is MDHEN and CDR2 is SYDVKM. V dropped 6 bases and J dropped 10; count of bases not matched to a gene: 5. The CDR3 consists of 13 residues. In DNA, the CDR3 is TGTGCCAGCAGCGCAACAGGGGGATCACCCCTCCACTTT. Its translation: CASSATGGSPLHF.

In DNA, the CDR3 is TGTGCCAGCAGCTTAGTTGGGGGGACCAACTATGGCTACACCTTC. This translates into CASSLVGGTNYGYTF. The chain links TRBV7-8 to TRBJ1-2, with D possibly matching TRBD1 (5 bases). CDR3 length: 15 residues. The germline V gene has CDR1 SGHVS and CDR2 FQNEAQ. V was pared by 1 base and J by 2 bases, with 11 bases between.

This rearrangement joins TRBV6-5 to TRBJ2-1; 7 nucleotides line up with TRBD2. The trim removed 5 bases at V and 3 bases at J, leaving 7 bases unmatched. The CDR3 is 15 residues long. Germline loops: CDR1 MNHEY, CDR2 SVGAGI. CDR3 sequence reads: CASSPPGGVYNEQFF. The CDR3 region has the DNA TGTGCCAGCAGTCCACCGGGGGGTGTCTACAATGAGCAGTTCTTC.

The chain has TRBV19 and TRBJ1-3; TRBD1 might be the D (6 bases). CDR3 size: 14 residues. Trimming took off 6 bases at V and 3 bases at J, with 12 bases between the two ends. CDR1 and CDR2 (germline): LNHDA, SQIVND (reference sequence). The CDR3 sequence is CASSLTGIGNTIYF. In DNA, the CDR3 is TGTGCCAGTAGCCTGACAGGAATTGGAAACACCATATATTTT.

A single count supports this clone. This chain connects TRBV3-1 (or the pseudogene TRBV3-2) to TRBJ2-2; D is possibly TRBD2 (7 bases). V lost 1 base and J 6 bases, leaving 12 bases between the germline ends. Germline-derived CDR1 and CDR2 are LGHDT and YNNKEL (reference sequence). The CDR3 has 15 amino acids. DNA for the CDR3: TGTGCCAGCAGCCAAGTCCGGGGGGCGGCCGGGGAGCTGTTTTTT. It is translated as CASSQVRGAAGELFF.

This clone was detected only a few times. The gene calls are TRBV18 and TRBJ1-5; 7 bases agree with TRBD1. Germline-derived CDR1 and CDR2 are KGHSH and LQKENI. V was pared by 4 bases and J by 5 bases, with 5 bases of the junction left unmatched. CDR3 size: 14 residues. The chain's CDR3 is CASSQGTAHQPQHF. The CDR3 DNA reads TGTGCCAGCTCACAAGGGACAGCTCATCAGCCCCAGCATTTT.

The chain couples TRBV7-2 to TRBJ2-7; D possibly corresponds to TRBD2 (6 bases). Trimming pared 4 bases from V and 4 bases from J, leaving 17 bases between. The CDR3 contains 15 residues. The germline gives CDR1 SGHTA, CDR2 FQGNSA. The CDR3 DNA reads as TGTGCCAGCAGCTCCTCGGCGGGACCCCAATACGAGCAGTACTTC. It specifies CASSSSAGPQYEQYF.

The V and J genes are TRBV28 and TRBJ1-5; 7 bases agree with TRBD1. There are 17 residues in the CDR3. Germline CDR1 reads MDHEN; CDR2 reads SYDVKM. V dropped 4 bases and J dropped 3; count of bases not matched to a gene: 12. The CDR3 nucleotides are TGTGCCAGCAGTTCCGACGTGACAGGGAAAATCAATCAGCCCCAGCATTTT. This codes for CASSSDVTGKINQPQHF.

J is TRBJ1-5 and V is TRBV5-5; D is ambiguous. Between the trimmed V and J ends, which lost 4 bases and 6 bases, there was a span of 17 bases. CDR1 SGHKS and CDR2 YYEKEE come from the germline V gene (reference sequence). The CDR3 runs 15 residues. As DNA, the CDR3 is TGTGCCAGCAGCCTGACTGGGTCGGAAACTCAGCCCCAGCATTTT. Translated: CASSLTGSETQPQHF.

The V gene is TRBV27, the J gene TRBJ2-5; tentatively, D is TRBD1 (6 bases). V was shortened by 5 bases and J by 5 bases, with 18 bases between the two germline ends. There are 15 residues in the CDR3. From germline, CDR1 is MNHEY and CDR2 SMNVEV (reference sequence). The CDR3 reads CASSPSGHRGETQYF. The CDR3 DNA reads as TGTGCCAGCAGTCCCTCGGGACACCGAGGGGAGACCCAGTACTTC.

The genes are TRBV13 and TRBJ1-2; D is uncertain. The V end was cut by 5 bases, the J end by 0 bases, with 16 bases between. Germline V gives CDR1 PRHDT, CDR2 FYEKMQ (reference sequence). The CDR3 sequence is 16 residues long. CDR3 sequence: CASSQAAQSPNYGYTF. DNA for the CDR3: TGTGCCAGCAGCCAGGCTGCACAGAGCCCTAACTATGGCTACACCTTC. The entire variable domain, with the rest obtained from reference TRBV13 and TRBJ1-2, is as follows: AAGVIQSPRHLIKEKRETATLKCYPIPRHDTVYWYQQGPGQDPQFLISFYEKMQSDKGSIPDRFSAQQFSDYHSELNMSSLELGDSALYFCASSQAAQSPNYGYTFGSGTRLTVV.

V is TRBV15 and J is TRBJ2-5, with TRBD1 matching over 7 bases. CDR3 length: 15 amino acids. The germline gives CDR1 LNHNV, CDR2 YYDKDF (reference sequence). The V segment lost 5 bases and the J segment 3 bases; nucleotides outside the gene matches: 9. The chain's CDR3 is CATSPGTVVEETQYF. The CDR3 bases are TGTGCCACCAGCCCGGGGACAGTTGTTGAAGAGACCCAGTACTTC. The full variable domain, its missing parts supplied by reference TRBV15 and TRBJ2-5, is DAMVIQNPRYQVTQFGKPVTLSCSQTLNHNVMYWYQQKSSQAPKLLFHYYDKDFNNEADTPDNFQSRRPNTSFCFLDIRSPGLGDTAMYLCATSPGTVVEETQYFGPGTRLLVL.

The chain is built from TRBV12-3 or TRBV12-4 and TRBJ1-2, with a tentative D call TRBD1 (6 bases). With 1 base removed from V and 4 bases from J, the gap between germline ends came to 7 bases. This CDR3 is 13 amino acids long. For the CDR3, the DNA is TGTGCCAGCAGTTTAGGGGACATCTATGGCTACACCTTC. This codes for CASSLGDIYGYTF.

A remark on this clone: The same CDR3 can be traced to other DNA sequences in this sample. The gene calls are TRBV3-1 (or the pseudogene TRBV3-2) and TRBJ2-7, with unresolved D. This CDR3 comprises 12 residues. Trimming removed 1 base at V and 3 bases at J, with 4 bases between. Germline-derived CDR1 and CDR2 are LGHDT and YNNKEL (reference sequence). The CDR3 DNA follows: TGTGCCAGCAGCCAAGGAGTCTACGAGCAGTACTTC. Its protein product is CASSQGVYEQYF.

The V and J genes are TRBV2 and TRBJ2-2; no clear D gene. Germline V gene data show CDR1 as SNHLY and CDR2 as FYNNEI. The CDR3 loop spans 14 amino acids. Trimming pared 1 base from V and 6 bases from J, leaving 9 bases between. This CDR3 reads CASSEVGVAGELFF. The CDR3, as DNA: TGTGCCAGCAGTGAAGTTGGGGTCGCCGGGGAGCTGTTTTTT. Combining the CDR3 with reference TRBV2 and TRBJ2-2 gives the whole variable domain EPEVTQTPSHQVTQMGQEVILRCVPISNHLYFYWYRQILGQKVEFLVSFYNNEISEKSEIFDDQFSVERPDGSNFTLKIRSTKLEDSAMYFCASSEVGVAGELFFGEGSRLTVL.

The V gene is TRBV28, the J gene TRBJ1-2; 10 bases agree with TRBD1. Germline loops: CDR1 MDHEN, CDR2 SYDVKM. This CDR3 region has 14 residues. The V segment lost 6 bases and the J segment 6 bases; nucleotides outside the gene matches: 7. The CDR3 bases are TGTGCCAGCAGCCCCTCGGGACAGGGGCATGGCTACACCTTC. Translation gives CASSPSGQGHGYTF.

This rearrangement joins TRBV6-2 or TRBV6-3 to TRBJ2-3; D gene ambiguous. The germline V gene has CDR1 MNHEY and CDR2 SVGEGT. Trimming left V 2 bases short and J 4 bases short, with 4 bases between. The CDR3 extends over 12 amino acids. The DNA of the CDR3 is TGTGCCAGCAGTTACGGTCCAGATACGCAGTATTTT. This gives the protein CASSYGPDTQYF.

The chain combines TRBV2 with TRBJ1-5; D is perhaps TRBD1 (6 bases). Deletions cut 6 bases from V and 0 bases from J, with 12 bases between. This CDR3 spans 15 amino acids. Looked up from germline, CDR1 is SNHLY and CDR2 is FYNNEI. This CDR3 reads CASRGGQNSNQPQHF. CDR3 bases: TGTGCCAGCAGGGGGGGACAAAATAGCAATCAGCCCCAGCATTTT.

The J gene is TRBJ2-3, the V gene TRBV5-6; TRBD2 aligns across 10 bases. The CDR3 is 15 residues long. Germline assignment: CDR1 SGHDT and CDR2 YYEEEE. V gave up 3 bases and J gave up 6 bases; unmatched junction bases: 7. CDR3 sequence: CASSSSSGSSDTQYF. In nucleotides, the CDR3 is TGTGCCAGCAGCTCTTCTAGCGGGAGTTCGGATACGCAGTATTTT. Combining the CDR3 with reference TRBV5-6 and TRBJ2-3 gives the whole variable domain DAGVTQSPTHLIKTRGQQVTLRCSPKSGHDTVSWYQQALGQGPQFIFQYYEEEERQRGNFPDRFSGHQFPNYSSELNVNALLLGDSALYLCASSSSSGSSDTQYFGPGTRLTVL.

The CDR3 loop is CASSLGGPGNIQYF. The CDR3 DNA reads as TGTGCCAGCAGCTTGGGGGGGCCCGGAAACATTCAGTACTTC. This chain uses TRBV5-8 with TRBJ2-4, with D possibly TRBD1 on 6 matching bases. The CDR3 consists of 14 residues. Germline V lookup: CDR1 SGHTS, CDR2 YDEGEE. Deletions cut 0 bases from V and 6 bases from J, with 10 bases between.

As regards this clone: The same CDR3 is also encoded by other DNA sequences in this sample. This rearrangement joins TRBV18 to TRBJ1-1; unclear D gene. CDR1 and CDR2 from the germline V gene are KGHSH and LQKENI. The CDR3 totals 13 residues. The V gene lost 2 bases and the J gene lost 0 bases, with 4 bases spanning the gap. As DNA, the CDR3 is TGTGCCAGCTCACCATCGGTGAACACTGAAGCTTTCTTT. Translation: CASSPSVNTEAFF.

The chain links TRBV6-1 to TRBJ2-7; 8 positions agree with TRBD1. The CDR3 is 16 residues long. J was trimmed by 2 bases and V by 4 bases; bases with no gene match: 10. Looked up from germline, CDR1 is MNHNS and CDR2 is SASEGT. The CDR3 coding sequence is TGTGCCAGCAGTGGAGGACAGGGTCGAGGAACCTACGAGCAGTACTTC. Its translation is CASSGGQGRGTYEQYF.